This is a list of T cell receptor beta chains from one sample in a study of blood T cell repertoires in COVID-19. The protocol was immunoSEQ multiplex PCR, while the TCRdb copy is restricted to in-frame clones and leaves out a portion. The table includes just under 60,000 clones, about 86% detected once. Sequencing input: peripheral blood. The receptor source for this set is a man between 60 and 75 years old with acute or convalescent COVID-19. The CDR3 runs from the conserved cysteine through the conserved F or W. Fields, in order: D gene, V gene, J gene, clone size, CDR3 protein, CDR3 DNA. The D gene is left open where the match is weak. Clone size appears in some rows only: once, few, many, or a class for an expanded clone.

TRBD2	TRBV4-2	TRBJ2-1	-	CASSRSGLAGGPGEQFF	TGTGCCAGCAGCCGTTCGGGACTAGCGGGAGGGCCGGGCGAGCAGTTCTTC
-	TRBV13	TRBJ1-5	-	CASSLALGEGAYSNQPQHF	TGTGCCAGCAGCTTAGCCCTTGGGGAGGGCGCGTATAGCAATCAGCCCCAGCATTTT
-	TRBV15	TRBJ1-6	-	CATSRGRGSPLHF	TGTGCCACCAGCAGGGGGAGGGGATCACCCCTCCACTTT
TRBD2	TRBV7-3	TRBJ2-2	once	CASSPTASGNTGELFF	TGTGCCAGCAGCCCAACGGCTAGCGGGAACACCGGGGAGCTGTTTTTT
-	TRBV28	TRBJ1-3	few	CASHKQGSGNTIYF	TGTGCCAGCCATAAGCAGGGGTCTGGAAACACCATATATTTT
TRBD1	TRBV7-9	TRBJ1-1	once	CASSFDRGLGTEAFF	TGTGCCAGCAGCTTCGACAGGGGGCTGGGGACTGAAGCTTTCTTT
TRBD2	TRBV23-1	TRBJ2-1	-	CASSQSSGAAGGSYNEQFF	TGCGCCAGCAGTCAATCCTCGGGTGCTGCGGGAGGGTCCTACAATGAGCAGTTCTTC
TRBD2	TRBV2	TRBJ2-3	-	CASTPSGSSPDTQYF	TGTGCCAGCACCCCTAGCGGGAGCTCCCCAGATACGCAGTATTTT
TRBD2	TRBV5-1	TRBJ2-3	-	CASSFRTSGRESTDTQYF	TGCGCCAGCAGCTTCAGGACTAGCGGGAGGGAGAGCACAGATACGCAGTATTTT
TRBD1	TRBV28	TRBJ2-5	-	CASSLPGGVSETQYF	TGTGCCAGCAGTTTACCAGGGGGAGTATCGGAGACCCAGTACTTC
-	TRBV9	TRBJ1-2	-	CASSVASHTNYGYTF	TGTGCCAGCAGCGTAGCGTCTCACACTAACTATGGCTACACCTTC
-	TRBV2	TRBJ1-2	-	CASSGGRGGYTF	TGTGCCAGCAGTGGGGGCAGGGGCGGCTACACCTTC
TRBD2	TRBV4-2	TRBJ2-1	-	CASSQDPLGGRPNEQFF	TGTGCCAGCAGCCAAGACCCCCTGGGCGGGAGACCCAATGAGCAGTTCTTC
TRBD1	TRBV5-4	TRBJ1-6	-	CASSSPLQGRRSPLHF	TGTGCCAGCAGCTCTCCGCTACAGGGGAGGCGTTCACCCCTCCACTTT
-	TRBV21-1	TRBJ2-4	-	CASSTRTGRAKNIQYF	TGTGCCAGCAGCACCCGGACAGGGCGAGCCAAAAACATTCAGTACTTC
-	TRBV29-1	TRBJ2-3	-	CSVDPGEDTQYF	TGCAGCGTTGATCCCGGAGAAGATACGCAGTATTTT
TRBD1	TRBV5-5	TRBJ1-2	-	CASSLGPDRANYGYTF	TGTGCCAGCAGCTTGGGGCCGGACAGGGCTAACTATGGCTACACCTTC
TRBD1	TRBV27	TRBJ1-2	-	CASRRDRGLVVGGYTF	TGTGCCAGCAGGAGGGACAGGGGGCTGGTTGTGGGCGGCTACACCTTC
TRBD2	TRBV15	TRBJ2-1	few	CATSRDSGRAINEQFF	TGTGCCACCAGCAGAGATAGCGGGAGGGCCATCAATGAGCAGTTCTTC
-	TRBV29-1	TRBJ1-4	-	CSVEGSLNEKLFF	TGCAGCGTTGAAGGTAGCCTTAATGAAAAACTGTTTTTT